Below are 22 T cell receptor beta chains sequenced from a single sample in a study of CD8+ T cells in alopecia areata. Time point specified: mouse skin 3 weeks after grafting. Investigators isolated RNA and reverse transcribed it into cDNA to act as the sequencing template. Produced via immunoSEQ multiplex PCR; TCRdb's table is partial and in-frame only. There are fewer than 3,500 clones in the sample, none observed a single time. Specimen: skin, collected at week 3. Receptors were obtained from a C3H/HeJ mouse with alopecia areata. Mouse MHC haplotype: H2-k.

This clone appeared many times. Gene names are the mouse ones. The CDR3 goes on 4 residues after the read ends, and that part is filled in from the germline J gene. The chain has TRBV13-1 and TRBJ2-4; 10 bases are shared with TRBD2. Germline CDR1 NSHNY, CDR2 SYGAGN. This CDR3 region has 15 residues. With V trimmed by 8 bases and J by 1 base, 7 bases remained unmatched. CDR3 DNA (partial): TGTGCCAGTCAAACTGGGGGGGGAGGTCAAAAC. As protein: CASQTGGGGQN. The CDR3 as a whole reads CASQTGGGGQNTLYF.

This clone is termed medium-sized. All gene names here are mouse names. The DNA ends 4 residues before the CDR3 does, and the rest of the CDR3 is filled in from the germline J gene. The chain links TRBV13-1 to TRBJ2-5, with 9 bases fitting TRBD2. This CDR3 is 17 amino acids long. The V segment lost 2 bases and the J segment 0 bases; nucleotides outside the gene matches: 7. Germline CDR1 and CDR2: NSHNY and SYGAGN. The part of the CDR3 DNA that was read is TGTGCCAGCAGTGACCAAGGACTGGGGATTAACCAAGAC. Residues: CASSDQGLGINQD. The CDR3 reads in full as CASSDQGLGINQDTQYF.

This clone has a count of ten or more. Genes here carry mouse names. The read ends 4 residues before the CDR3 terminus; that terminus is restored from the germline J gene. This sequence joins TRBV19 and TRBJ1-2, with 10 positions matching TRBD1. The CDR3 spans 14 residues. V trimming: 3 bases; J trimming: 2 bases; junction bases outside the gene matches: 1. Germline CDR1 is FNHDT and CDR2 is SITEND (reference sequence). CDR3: CASSRDRGNSDYTF. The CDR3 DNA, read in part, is TGTGCCAGCAGTAGGGACAGGGGTAACTCC.

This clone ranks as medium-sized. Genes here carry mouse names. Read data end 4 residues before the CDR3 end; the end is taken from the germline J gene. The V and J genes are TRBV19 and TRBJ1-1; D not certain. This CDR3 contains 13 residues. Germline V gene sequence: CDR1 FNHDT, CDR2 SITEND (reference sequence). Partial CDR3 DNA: TGTGCCAGCAGCCAGAGAGAACAAGAA. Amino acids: CASSQREQE. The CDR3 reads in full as CASSQREQEEVFF.

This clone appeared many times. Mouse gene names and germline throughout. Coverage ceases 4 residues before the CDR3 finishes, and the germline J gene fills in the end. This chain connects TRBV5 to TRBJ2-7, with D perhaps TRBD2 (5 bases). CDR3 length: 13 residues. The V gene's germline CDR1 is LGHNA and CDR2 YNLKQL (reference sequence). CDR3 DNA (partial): TGTGCCAGCAGCCAAGATAACTGGAAT. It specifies CASSQDNWN. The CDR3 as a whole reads CASSQDNWNEQYF.

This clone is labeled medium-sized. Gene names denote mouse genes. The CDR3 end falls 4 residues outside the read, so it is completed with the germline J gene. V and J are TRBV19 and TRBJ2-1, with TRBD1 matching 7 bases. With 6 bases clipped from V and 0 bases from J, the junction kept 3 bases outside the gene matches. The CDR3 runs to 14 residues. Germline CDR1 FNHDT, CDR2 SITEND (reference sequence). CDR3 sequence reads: CASTDRHNYAEQFF. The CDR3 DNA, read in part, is TGTGCCAGCACGGACAGGCATAACTATGCT.

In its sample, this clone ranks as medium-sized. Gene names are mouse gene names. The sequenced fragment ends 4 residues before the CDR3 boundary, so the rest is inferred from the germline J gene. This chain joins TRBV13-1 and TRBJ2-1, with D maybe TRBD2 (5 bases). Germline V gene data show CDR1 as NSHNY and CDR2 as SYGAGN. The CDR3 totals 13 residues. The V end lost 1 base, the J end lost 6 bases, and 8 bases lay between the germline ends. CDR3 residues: CASSDLGFAEQFF. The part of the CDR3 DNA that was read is TGTGCCAGCAGTGATCTGGGTTTTGCT.

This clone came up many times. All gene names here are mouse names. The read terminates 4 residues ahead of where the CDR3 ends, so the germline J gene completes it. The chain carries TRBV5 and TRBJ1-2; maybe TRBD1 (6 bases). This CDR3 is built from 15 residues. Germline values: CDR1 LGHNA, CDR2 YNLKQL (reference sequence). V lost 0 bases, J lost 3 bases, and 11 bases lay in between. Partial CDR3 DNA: TGTGCCAGCAGCCAAGATCTGGGGGCAGACTCC. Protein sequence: CASSQDLGADS. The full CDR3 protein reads CASSQDLGADSDYTF.

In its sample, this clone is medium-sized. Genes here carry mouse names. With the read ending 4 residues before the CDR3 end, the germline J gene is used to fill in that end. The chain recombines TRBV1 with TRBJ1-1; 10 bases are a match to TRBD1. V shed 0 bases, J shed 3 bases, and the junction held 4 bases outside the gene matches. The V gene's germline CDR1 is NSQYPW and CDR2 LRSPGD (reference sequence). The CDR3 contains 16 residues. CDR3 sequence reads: CTCSAEGTGVDTEVFF. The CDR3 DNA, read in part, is TGCACCTGCAGTGCAGAAGGGACAGGGGTGGACACA.

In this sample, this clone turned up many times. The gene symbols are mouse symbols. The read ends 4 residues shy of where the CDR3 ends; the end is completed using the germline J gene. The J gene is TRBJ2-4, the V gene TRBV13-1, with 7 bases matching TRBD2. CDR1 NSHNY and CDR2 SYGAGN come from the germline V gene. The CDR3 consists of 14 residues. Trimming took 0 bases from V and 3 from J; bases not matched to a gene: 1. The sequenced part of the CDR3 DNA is TGTGCCAGCAGTGATGGACTGGGCCAAAAC. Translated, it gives CASSDGLGQN. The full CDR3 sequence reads CASSDGLGQNTLYF.

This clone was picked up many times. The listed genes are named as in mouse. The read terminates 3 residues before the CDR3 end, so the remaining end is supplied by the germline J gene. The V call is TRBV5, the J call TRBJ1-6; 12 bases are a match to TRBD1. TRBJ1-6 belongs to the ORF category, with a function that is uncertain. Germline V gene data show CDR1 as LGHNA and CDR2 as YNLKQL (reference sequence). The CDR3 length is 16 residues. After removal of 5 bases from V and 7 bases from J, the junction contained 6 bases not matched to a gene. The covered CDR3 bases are TGTGCCAGCAGCGCGGGACAGGGGGCGGGGAATTCGCCC. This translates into CASSAGQGAGNSP. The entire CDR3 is CASSAGQGAGNSPLYF.

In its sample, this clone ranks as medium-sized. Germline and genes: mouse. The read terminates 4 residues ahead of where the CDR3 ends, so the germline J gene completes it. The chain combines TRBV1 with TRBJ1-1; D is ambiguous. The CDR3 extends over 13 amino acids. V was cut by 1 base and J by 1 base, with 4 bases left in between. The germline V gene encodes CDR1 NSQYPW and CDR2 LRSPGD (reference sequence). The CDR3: CTCSAGQNTEVFF. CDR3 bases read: TGCACCTGCAGTGCAGGACAAAACACA.

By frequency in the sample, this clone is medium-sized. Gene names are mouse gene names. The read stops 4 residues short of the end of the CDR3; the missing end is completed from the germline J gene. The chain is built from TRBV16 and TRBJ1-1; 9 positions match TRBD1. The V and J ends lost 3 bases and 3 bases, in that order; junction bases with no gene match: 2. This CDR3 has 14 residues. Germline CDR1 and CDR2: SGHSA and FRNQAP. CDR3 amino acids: CASSFRDRDTEVFF. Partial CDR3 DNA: TGTGCAAGCAGCTTCCGGGACAGGGACACA.

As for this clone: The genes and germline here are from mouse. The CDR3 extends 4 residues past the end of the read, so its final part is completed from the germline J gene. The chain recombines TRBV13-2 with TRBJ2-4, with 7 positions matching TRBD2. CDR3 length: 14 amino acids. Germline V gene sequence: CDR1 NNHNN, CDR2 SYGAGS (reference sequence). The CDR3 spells CASGEVWGKNTLYF. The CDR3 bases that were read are TGTGCCAGCGGTGAAGTCTGGGGGAAAAAC.

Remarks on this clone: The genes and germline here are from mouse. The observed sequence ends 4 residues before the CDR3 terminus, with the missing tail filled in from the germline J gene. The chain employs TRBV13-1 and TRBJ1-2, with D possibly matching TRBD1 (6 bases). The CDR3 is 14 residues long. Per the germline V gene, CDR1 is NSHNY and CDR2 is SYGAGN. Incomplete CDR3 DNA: TGTGCCAGCAGTGACACTGGGGGGGCGGGC. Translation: CASSDTGGAG. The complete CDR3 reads CASSDTGGAGDYTF.

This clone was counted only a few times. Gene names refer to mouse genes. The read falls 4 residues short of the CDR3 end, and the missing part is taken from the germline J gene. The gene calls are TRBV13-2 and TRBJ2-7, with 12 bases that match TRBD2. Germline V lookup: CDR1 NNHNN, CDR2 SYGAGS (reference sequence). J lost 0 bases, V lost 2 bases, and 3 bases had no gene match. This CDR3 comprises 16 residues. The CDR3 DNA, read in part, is TGTGCCAGCGGTGAGGACTGGGGGGGGAGCTCCTAT. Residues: CASGEDWGGSSY. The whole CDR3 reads CASGEDWGGSSYEQYF.

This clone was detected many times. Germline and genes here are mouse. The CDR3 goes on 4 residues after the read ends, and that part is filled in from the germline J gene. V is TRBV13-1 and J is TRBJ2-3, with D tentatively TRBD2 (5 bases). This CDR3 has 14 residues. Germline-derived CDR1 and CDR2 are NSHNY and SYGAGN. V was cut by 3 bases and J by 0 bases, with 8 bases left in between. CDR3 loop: CASSGTLSAETLYF. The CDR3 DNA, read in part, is TGTGCCAGCAGTGGGACTCTTAGTGCAGAA.

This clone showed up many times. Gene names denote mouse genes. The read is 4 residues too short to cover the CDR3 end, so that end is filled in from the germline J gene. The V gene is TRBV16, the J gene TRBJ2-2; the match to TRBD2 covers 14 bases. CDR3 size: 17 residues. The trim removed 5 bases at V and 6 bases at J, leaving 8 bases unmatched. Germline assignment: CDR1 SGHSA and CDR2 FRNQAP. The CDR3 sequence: CASSAGLGGREAGQLYF. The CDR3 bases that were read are TGTGCAAGCAGCGCGGGACTGGGGGGGCGCGAGGCCGGG.

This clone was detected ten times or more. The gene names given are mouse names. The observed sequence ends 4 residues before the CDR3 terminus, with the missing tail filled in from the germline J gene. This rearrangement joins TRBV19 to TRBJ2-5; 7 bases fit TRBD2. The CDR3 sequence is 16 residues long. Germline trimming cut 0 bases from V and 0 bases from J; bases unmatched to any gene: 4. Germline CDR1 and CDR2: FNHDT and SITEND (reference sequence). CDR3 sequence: CASSIALLGNQDTQYF. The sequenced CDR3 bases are TGTGCCAGCAGTATAGCTTTACTGGGGAACCAAGAC.

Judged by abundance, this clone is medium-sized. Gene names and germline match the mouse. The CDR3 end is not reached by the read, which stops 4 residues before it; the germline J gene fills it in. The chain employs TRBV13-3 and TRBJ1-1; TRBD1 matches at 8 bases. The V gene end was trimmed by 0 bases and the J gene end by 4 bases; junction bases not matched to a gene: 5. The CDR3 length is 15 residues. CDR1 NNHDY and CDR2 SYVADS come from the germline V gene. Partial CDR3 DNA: TGTGCCAGCAGTGATGCAGGGGGCGCGGGCACA. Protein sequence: CASSDAGGAGT. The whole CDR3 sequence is CASSDAGGAGTEVFF.

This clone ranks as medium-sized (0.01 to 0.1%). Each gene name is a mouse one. The sequenced CDR3 bases are TGTGCCAGCAGTATCCGGACAGGGGAGGGTGCT. The encoded protein is CASSIRTGEGA. The entire CDR3 protein is CASSIRTGEGAEQFF. This chain links TRBV19 with TRBJ2-1, with 9 bases fitting TRBD1. The read finishes 4 residues shy of the CDR3 end, and the germline J gene is used to complete it. This CDR3 contains 15 residues. Germline CDR1 is FNHDT and CDR2 is SITEND (reference sequence). Trimming cost V 2 bases and J 6 bases; bases outside gene matches: 6.

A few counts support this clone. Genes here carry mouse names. The CDR3 sequence: CASRLGGVYAEQFF. CDR3 DNA (partial): TGTGCCAGCAGGCTGGGGGGAGTCTATGCT. V and J are TRBV13-3 and TRBJ2-1; 8 bases map to TRBD2. The CDR3 goes on 4 residues after the read ends, and that part is filled in from the germline J gene. With 5 bases clipped from V and 3 bases from J, the junction kept 4 bases outside the gene matches. Per the germline V gene, CDR1 is NNHDY and CDR2 is SYVADS. CDR3 length: 14 amino acids.